This T cell receptor beta chain was identified during a study of tumor and adjacent non-tumor tissue in lung cancer. Three rounds of nested PCR, following a modified ARM-PCR protocol, produced the TCRbeta library. TCRdb reanalysed the multiplex PCR reads using MiXCR and keeps one entry per CDR3 protein. The table includes about 98,000 distinct CDR3 sequences, approximately 80% detected once. This CDR3 has 12 amino acids. Germline V CDR1 and CDR2: MNHNY, SVGAGI (reference sequence). Trimming left V 5 bases short and J 4 bases short, with 9 bases between. The template was RNA from unsorted bulk tissue. More than 3 cm separated this lung sample from the edge of the tumor. This clonotype was recorded many times.

The receptor was isolated from a man aged 55 to 70 with small cell lung cancer. V is TRBV6-6 and J is TRBJ2-7; a weak D match, TRBD2 (7 bases). Sample: distant non-tumor lung tissue. DNA of the CDR3: TGTGCCAGCAGTAGGGGGGGTTACGAGCAGTACTTC. Its protein is CASSRGGYEQYF.